The 5 T cell receptor beta chains reported below all come from one sample, sequenced in a study of blood T cell repertoires in COVID-19. Data came from immunoSEQ multiplex PCR; TCRdb stores just in-frame clones and leaves some out. Here the sample spans tens of thousands of clones, about 79% being singletons. Source material: peripheral blood. The source is a woman aged 60-75 years with acute or convalescent COVID-19.

The count of this clone is one. V usage is TRBV12-3 or TRBV12-4 and J usage is TRBJ1-2; TRBD1 might be the D (6 bases). The ends were cut back, 6 bases at V and 3 bases at J, with 8 bases in the middle. The CDR3 extends over 12 amino acids. CDR3 DNA: TGTGCCAGCAGCACAGGGCACTATGGCTACACCTTC. Protein sequence: CASSTGHYGYTF.

A few counts support this clone. V usage is TRBV12-3 or TRBV12-4 and J usage is TRBJ1-1; the match to TRBD1 covers 7 bases. CDR3 length: 12 amino acids. The CDR3 protein is CATGKLSTEAFF. The CDR3, as DNA: TGTGCGACAGGGAAATTATCCACTGAAGCTTTCTTT.

CDR3 region: CASSLVAGVYF. CDR3 nucleotide sequence: TGTGCCAGCAGCTTAGTAGCGGGGGTGTACTTC. The chain is built from TRBV11-2 and TRBJ2-4, with 9 bases matching TRBD2. Trimming cost V 1 base and J 15 bases; bases outside gene matches: 1. Germline CDR1 and CDR2: SGHAT and FQNNGV. The CDR3 is 11 residues long.

Relative to its sample, this clone is large. The chain is built from TRBV2 and TRBJ2-7; 7 nucleotides line up with TRBD2. The CDR3 length is 16 residues. The V and J ends lost 0 bases and 3 bases, in that order; junction bases with no gene match: 8. CDR1 and CDR2 from the germline V gene are SNHLY and FYNNEI. CDR3 sequence: CASSEARIAGGYEQYF. The CDR3 DNA is TGTGCCAGCAGTGAAGCCAGGATAGCGGGTGGCTACGAGCAGTACTTC.

The rearrangement joins TRBV9 to TRBJ1-2; 8 nucleotides agree with TRBD1. This CDR3 spans 16 amino acids. Germline V gene sequence: CDR1 SGDLS, CDR2 YYNGEE. Trimming took 6 bases from V and 2 from J; bases not matched to a gene: 12. CDR3 protein: CASKGQEPQLNYGYTF. In nucleotides, the CDR3 is TGTGCCAGCAAGGGACAGGAACCACAATTGAACTATGGCTACACCTTC.